The clone carrying this T cell receptor (beta chain) was seen just once. Its antigen is not known. The sample comes from a study of siplizumab effects on memory and regulatory T cells. The J segment lost 2 bases and the V segment lost 7 bases, leaving 18 bases of the junction unmatched. The CDR3 contains 18 residues. CDR1 and CDR2 from the germline V gene are SGHRS and YFSETQ. Whole-study findings and limits: It was never confirmed that proliferating Tregs from siplizumab cultures were suppressive. Proliferating clones, CD4+ or CD8+, lacked an assignable naive or memory phenotype in roughly 80-97% of cases. Siplizumab produced a significant drop in alloreactive sequences attributable to unstimulated CD4+ memory cells. Memory cells seemed less diverse than naive T cells, which seemed major alloresponse contributors.

Produced via immunoSEQ multiplex PCR; TCRdb's table is partial and in-frame only. The sample includes about 100,000 clones, approximately 90% of them seen just once. The sequencing sample was made of CD4+ T cells sorted from blood. The sequence came from a human donor in good health. The rearrangement joins TRBV5-1 to TRBJ2-1; 7 bases are a match to TRBD2. The CDR3 DNA is TGCGCCAGCTTTTCGGGTTGGGCTAGCGGCCAAGCCTACAATGAGCAGTTCTTC. It is translated as CASFSGWASGQAYNEQFF.